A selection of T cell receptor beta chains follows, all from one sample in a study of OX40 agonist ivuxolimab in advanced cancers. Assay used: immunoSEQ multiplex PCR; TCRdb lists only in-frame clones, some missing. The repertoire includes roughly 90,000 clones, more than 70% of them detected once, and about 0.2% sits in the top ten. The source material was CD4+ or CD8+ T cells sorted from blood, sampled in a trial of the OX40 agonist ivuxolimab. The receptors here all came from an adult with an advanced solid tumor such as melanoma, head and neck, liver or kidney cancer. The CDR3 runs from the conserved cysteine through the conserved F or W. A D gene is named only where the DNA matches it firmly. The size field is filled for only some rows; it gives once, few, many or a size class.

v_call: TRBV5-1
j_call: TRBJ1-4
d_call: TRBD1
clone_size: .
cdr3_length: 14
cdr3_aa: CASHRGEKNEKLFF
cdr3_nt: TGCGCCAGCCACAGGGGGGAGAAGAATGAAAAACTGTTTTTT

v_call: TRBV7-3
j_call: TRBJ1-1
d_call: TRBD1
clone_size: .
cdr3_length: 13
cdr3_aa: CASSDGTGGRAFF
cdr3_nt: TGTGCCAGCAGCGATGGGACAGGGGGCCGAGCTTTCTTT

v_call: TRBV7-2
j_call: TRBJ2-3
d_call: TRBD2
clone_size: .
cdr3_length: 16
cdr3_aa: CASSSSRRGGTDTQYF
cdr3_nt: TGTGCCAGCAGCTCTAGCAGGCGGGGGGGCACAGATACGCAGTATTTT

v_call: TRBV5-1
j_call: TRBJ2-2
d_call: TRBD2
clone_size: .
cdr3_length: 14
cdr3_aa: CASSPGTSGGELFF
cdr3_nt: TGCGCCAGCAGCCCCGGGACTAGCGGCGGGGAGCTGTTTTTT

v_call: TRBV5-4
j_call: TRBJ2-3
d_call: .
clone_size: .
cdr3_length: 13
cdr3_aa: CASSLEPTDTQYF
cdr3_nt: TGTGCCAGCAGCTTGGAACCTACAGATACGCAGTATTTT

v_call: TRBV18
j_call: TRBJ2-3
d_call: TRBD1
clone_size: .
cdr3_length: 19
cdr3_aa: CASSPRDSGPLSSTDTQYF
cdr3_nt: TGTGCCAGCTCACCAAGGGACAGCGGCCCCTTATCTAGCACAGATACGCAGTATTTT

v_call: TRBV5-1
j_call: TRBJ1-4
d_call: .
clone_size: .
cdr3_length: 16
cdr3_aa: CASSLGGIPTNEKLFF
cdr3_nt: TGCGCCAGCAGCTTAGGGGGTATTCCAACTAATGAAAAACTGTTTTTT

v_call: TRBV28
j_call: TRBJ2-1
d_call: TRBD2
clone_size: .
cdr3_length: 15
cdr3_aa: CASSGSGSKGNEQFF
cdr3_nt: TGTGCCAGCAGTGGTAGCGGGAGTAAGGGGAATGAGCAGTTCTTC

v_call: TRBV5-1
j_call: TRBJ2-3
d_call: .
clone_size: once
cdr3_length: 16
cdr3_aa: CASSLAPPGSTDTQYF
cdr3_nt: TGCGCCAGCAGCTTGGCCCCCCCAGGCAGCACAGATACGCAGTATTTT

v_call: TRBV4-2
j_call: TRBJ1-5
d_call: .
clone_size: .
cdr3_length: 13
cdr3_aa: CASSQAWNQPQHF
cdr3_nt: TGTGCCAGCAGCCAAGCCTGGAATCAGCCCCAGCATTTT

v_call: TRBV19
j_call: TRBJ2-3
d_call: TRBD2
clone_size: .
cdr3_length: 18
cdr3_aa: CASSNGGSLAGNTDTQYF
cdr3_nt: TGTGCCAGTAGTAATGGGGGCTCTCTAGCGGGAAATACAGATACGCAGTATTTT

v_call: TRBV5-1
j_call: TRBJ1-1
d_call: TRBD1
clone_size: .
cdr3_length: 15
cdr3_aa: CASSLEGGADTEAFF
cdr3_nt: TGCGCCAGCAGTCTGGAAGGGGGCGCAGACACTGAAGCTTTCTTT

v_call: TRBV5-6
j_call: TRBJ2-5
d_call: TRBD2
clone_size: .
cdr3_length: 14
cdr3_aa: CASSFLGSGETQYF
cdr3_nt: TGTGCCAGCAGCTTCTTGGGTAGCGGGGAGACCCAGTACTTC

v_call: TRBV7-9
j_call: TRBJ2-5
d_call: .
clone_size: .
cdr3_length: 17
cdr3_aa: CASSPLLILTPQETQYF
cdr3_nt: TGTGCCAGCAGCCCACTATTAATCTTGACACCCCAAGAGACCCAGTACTTC

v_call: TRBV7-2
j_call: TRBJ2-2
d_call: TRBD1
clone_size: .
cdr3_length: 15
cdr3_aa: CASRRTGSNTGELFF
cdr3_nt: TGTGCCAGTAGGAGGACAGGCTCGAACACCGGGGAGCTGTTTTTT

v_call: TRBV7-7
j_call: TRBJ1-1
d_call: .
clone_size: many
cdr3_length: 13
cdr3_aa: CASSVDRNTEAFF
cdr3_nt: TGTGCTAGCAGCGTAGACAGAAACACTGAAGCTTTCTTT

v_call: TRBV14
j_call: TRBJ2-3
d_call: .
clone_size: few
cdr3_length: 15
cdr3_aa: CASSRDGRATDTQYF
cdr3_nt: TGTGCCAGCAGCCGAGATGGCAGGGCCACAGATACGCAGTATTTT